This T cell receptor (beta chain) was documented in a study of vaccination and CD4 T cells after COVID-19. Overall study: Overlapping spike peptides served as the stimulus for the cells. These peptides came from SARS-CoV-2 and from the common cold coronaviruses HCoV-NL63, HCoV-OC43 and HCoV-229E. Controls used CEFX viral epitopes (positive), HIV-1 Nef peptides (negative), or no peptide.

Cultured CD4+ T cells had their DNA profiled by the Oncomine TCR Beta short-read assay. Scientists extracted genomic DNA from CD4+ T cells grown in culture. MiXCR, run by TCRdb on the PCR reads, gives a single entry per CDR3 protein. Here the sample spans 9,500 to 14,000 distinct CDR3 sequences, around 40% being singletons. Germline values: CDR1 MDHEN, CDR2 SYDVKM. The CDR3 is 13 residues long. Trimming took off 8 bases at V and 2 bases at J, with 11 bases between the two ends. The sample's treatment: roughly 11-day PBMC culture with coronavirus spike peptide pools or control peptides (ViraFEST assay). These CD4+ T cells came from an unexposed donor, sampled before the COVID-19 pandemic (2011-2018). The probes, which were SARS-CoV-2 S/N and four cold-coronavirus spikes, were applied to unexposed-donor CD4+ T cells, cells permitting. To note about this clonotype: What it binds is unknown.

The TCR comes from a human donor in good health. Sequencing input: CD4+ T cells from blood, cultured in vitro. The chain recombines TRBV28 with TRBJ2-3; D unclear. CDR3 in amino acids: CASGTAYTDTQYF. The CDR3 coding sequence is TGTGCCAGCGGAACGGCCTACACAGATACGCAGTATTTT. The entire variable domain, with the rest obtained from reference TRBV28 and TRBJ2-3, is as follows: DVKVTQSSRYLVKRTGEKVFLECVQDMDHENMFWYRQDPGLGLRLIYFSYDVKMKEKGDIPEGYSVSREKKERFSLILESASTNQTSMYLCASGTAYTDTQYFGPGTRLTVL.